This T cell receptor (beta chain) comes out of a study of shared clonotypes between healthy human individuals. V shed 6 bases, J shed 3 bases, and the junction held 7 bases outside the gene matches. Germline values: CDR1 SGHRS, CDR2 YFSETQ. CDR3 length: 14 residues. Sequencing was performed with immunoSEQ multiplex PCR; in TCRdb, only in-frame clones are kept and a portion is missing. The sample includes 600,000 to 800,000 clones, just under 75% of them seen just once. The study's findings and limits: Richness estimates generally favored naive over memory subsets. Naive CD4 clonotypes were shared across a few donors at roughly 5.5%. Limitation of the genetic and exposure-history diversity represented came from the few donors. All-four-donor shared clonotypes had higher generation probabilities than non-shared clonotypes did.

Comment on this clone: Its antigen is currently unknown.

The V gene is TRBV5-1, the J gene TRBJ2-7, with 9 nucleotides matching TRBD2. The receptor's source is a woman in her twenties or thirties in good health. Sequencing was done on a sample of memory CD4+ T cells sorted from blood. Subset noted: CD45RA-negative fraction. CDR3 sequence: CASKPSSGIYEQYF. In nucleotides, the CDR3 is TGCGCCAGCAAACCCTCTAGCGGGATCTACGAGCAGTACTTC. The full variable domain, rest sourced from reference TRBV5-1 and TRBJ2-7, is KAGVTQTPRYLIKTRGQQVTLSCSPISGHRSVSWYQQTPGQGLQFLFEYFSETQRNKGNFPGRFSGRQFSNSRSEMNVSTLELGDSALYLCASKPSSGIYEQYFGPGTRLTVT.